This record concerns one T cell receptor (beta chain) sequence. As to time point: patch test 1, 2 weeks after DPC sensitization. Regarding treatment: therapeutic diphenylcyclopropenone sensitization with weekly scalp DPC. The data belong to a study of human T cells and chemical hapten exposure. TCRdb reanalysed the RACE reads using MiXCR and keeps one entry per CDR3 protein. In the table there are 74,000 or so distinct CDR3 sequences, under 13% of which are singletons. V lost 10 bases and J lost 2; bases outside the gene matches: 7. This CDR3 contains 14 residues. CDR1 and CDR2 (germline): SEHNR, FQNEAQ (reference sequence).

The chain couples TRBV7-9 to TRBJ2-2; TRBD2 matches 7 bases. The specimen comprised whole blood, sampled in connection with sensitization to the hapten diphenylcyclopropenone (DPC). This clonotype was sampled from a woman between 50 and 59 years old with alopecia areata. Some clones in this sample may be carry-over from other donors' samples. The CDR3 region has the DNA TGTGCCACCTCCCCAGCGGGAAACACCGGGGAGCTGTTTTTT. Amino acids: CATSPAGNTGELFF.